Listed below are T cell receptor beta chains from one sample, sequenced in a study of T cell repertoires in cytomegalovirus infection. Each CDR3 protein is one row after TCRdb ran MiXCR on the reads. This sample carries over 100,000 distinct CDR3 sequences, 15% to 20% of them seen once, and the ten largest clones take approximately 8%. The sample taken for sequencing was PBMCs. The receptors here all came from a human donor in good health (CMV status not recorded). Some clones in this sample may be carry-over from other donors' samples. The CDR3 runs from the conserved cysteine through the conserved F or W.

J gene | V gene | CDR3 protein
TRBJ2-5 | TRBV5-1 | CASRGGWQETQYF
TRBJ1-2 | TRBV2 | CASSPRRNYGYTF
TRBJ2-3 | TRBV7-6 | CVLDQGGTDTQYF
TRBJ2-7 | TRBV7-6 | CASSLASGAYEQYF
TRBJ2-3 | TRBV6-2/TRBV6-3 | CASSYKRGGRGTDTQYF
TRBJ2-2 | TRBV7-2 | CASSPLRGGAGELFF
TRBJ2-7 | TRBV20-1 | CSAHASRGQRTYEQYF
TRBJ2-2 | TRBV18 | CASSGQGNTGELFF
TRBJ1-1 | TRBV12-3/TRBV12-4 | CASSSGGQHTEAFF
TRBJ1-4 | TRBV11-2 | CASSLGLPTNEKLFF
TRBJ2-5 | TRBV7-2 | CASSLLLAGTPETQYF
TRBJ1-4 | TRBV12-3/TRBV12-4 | CASSLGRIAKLFF
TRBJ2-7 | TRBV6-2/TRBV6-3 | CASSYRAQLSYEQYF
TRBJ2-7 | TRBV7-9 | CASSRGTSDFYEQYF
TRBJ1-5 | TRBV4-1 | CASSQEWVGEPQHF
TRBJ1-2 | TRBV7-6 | CASSLTGRGDGYTF
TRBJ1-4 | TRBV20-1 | CSARDLGAGEKLFF
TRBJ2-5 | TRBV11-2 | CASSLGLRGETQYF
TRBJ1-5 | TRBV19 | CASSINWGADQPQHF
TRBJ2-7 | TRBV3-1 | CASSSTGEYEQYF
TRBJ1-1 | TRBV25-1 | CASSAPLNTEAFF
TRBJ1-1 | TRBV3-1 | CASSQGAGPEAFF
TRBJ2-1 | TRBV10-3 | CAISGPSGGAENEQFF
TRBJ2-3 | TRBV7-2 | CASSPPGATQYF
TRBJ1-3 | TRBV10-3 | CATQWGGQRNTIYF
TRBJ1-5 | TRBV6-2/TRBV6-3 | CASSSQRSLNQPQHF
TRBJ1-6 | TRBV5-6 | CASSGNGWASPLHF
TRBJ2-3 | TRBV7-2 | CASSFRTGGRPHPTDTQYF
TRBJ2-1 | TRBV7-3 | CASSLIGDNEQFF
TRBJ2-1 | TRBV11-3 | CASSLEGSRPYNEQFF
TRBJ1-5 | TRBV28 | CASSPSVWAGQPQHF